This T cell receptor (beta chain) stems from a study of response to subunit inactivated influenza vaccine (dated by TCRdb to about 2018). Study-level background: To follow how T cells responded to a trivalent subunit inactivated influenza vaccine, the researchers relied on deep quantitative profiling of the T cell receptor repertoire.

Library preparation was by RT-PCR. The sequencer listed for this sample is Illumina HiSeq 2500. The public sequencing data were trimmed at Q25 with fastp and processed into clonotypes with MiXCR by TCRdb, which kept only in-frame beta chains. Rows matching on CDR3 protein sequence are summarized as one entry with the most common DNA and genes. The sample profile shows 700,000 to 800,000 distinct CDR3 sequences; around 18% of them were found once. The top ten hold roughly 11% of the sample. Here is what the overall study found, with its caveats: The authors suggested that each seasonal influenza vaccination may recruit only a limited number of new T cells.

Including cysteine and phenylalanine, the CDR3 has 20 amino acids. The entry retains the CDR3 DNA only, 60 bases that are in frame from base 1. V is pruned by 6 bases and J by 7 bases, leaving 23 bases of the junction without a gene match. Per the germline V gene, ENHRY is the CDR1 and SYGVKD is the CDR2. As concerns this clonotype: The specificity of this receptor is unknown. Qualities for individual bases were not recorded, and no much larger clone is one base off.

This clonotype was sampled from a man aged 45-65 years who received an inactivated influenza vaccine. Donor details come from another sample of the same person, matched by shared clones. The input for sequencing was PBMCs from blood, taken about 5 days after vaccination. This chain joins TRBV10-3 to TRBJ2-7; the central 14 bases match TRBD2. The CDR3 amino acid sequence is: CAIRLSAGTSGSGRVVEQYF. The nucleotide sequence is given as TGTGCCATCAGATTAAGCGCCGGGACTAGCGGGAGCGGCCGGGTAGTTGAGCAGTACTTC.